Shown below are 10 T cell receptor beta chains from a single sample sequenced in a study of shared clonotypes between healthy human individuals. Here immunoSEQ multiplex PCR was the method, and the copy in TCRdb shows in-frame clones only, minus some. The sample shows millions of clones, 93% of them seen only once. Sequenced: naive CD4+ T cells from PBMCs. The subset: CD45RA+ positively selected. The receptors were gathered from a man aged 18 to 29 in good health. Some clones in this sample may be carry-over from other donors' samples.

V usage is TRBV5-6 and J usage is TRBJ2-2; D is ambiguous. This CDR3 region has 14 residues. Per the germline V gene, CDR1 is SGHDT and CDR2 is YYEEEE. V was clipped by 2 bases and J by 2 bases, with 7 bases between them. The CDR3 DNA reads as TGTGCCAGCAGCTTCGTAGTTAACACCGGGGAGCTGTTTTTT. This translates into CASSFVVNTGELFF.

V usage is TRBV5-1 and J usage is TRBJ2-7; D may be TRBD1 or TRBD2 (7 bases each). Per germline, CDR1 SGHRS and CDR2 YFSETQ. Trimming removed 3 bases at V and 6 bases at J, with 16 bases between. CDR3 size: 14 residues. The CDR3 is CASSSGGRDAEQYF. The CDR3, as DNA: TGCGCCAGCAGCTCAGGGGGGAGGGATGCCGAGCAGTACTTC.

This clone was recorded only once. The chain employs TRBV28 and TRBJ2-4, with 8 nucleotides matching TRBD1. Germline V lookup: CDR1 MDHEN, CDR2 SYDVKM. This CDR3 spans 15 amino acids. The V gene end was trimmed by 7 bases and the J gene end by 0 bases; junction bases not matched to a gene: 5. The CDR3 DNA reads TGTGCCAGCACCTCGACAGGGGTAGCCAAAAACATTCAGTACTTC. It specifies CASTSTGVAKNIQYF.

The V gene is TRBV7-2, the J gene TRBJ1-5; no reliable D call. Germline CDR1 and CDR2: SGHTA and FQGNSA. This CDR3 region has 14 residues. Trimming stripped 2 bases from V and 0 bases from J, with 5 bases between. Here the CDR3 reads CASSLKASNQPQHF. CDR3 DNA: TGTGCCAGCAGCTTAAAGGCTAGCAATCAGCCCCAGCATTTT.

V and J are TRBV20-1 and TRBJ1-4; D unclear. The germline V gene encodes CDR1 DFQATT and CDR2 SNEGSKA (reference sequence). The CDR3 contains 10 residues. V was pared by 8 bases and J by 6 bases, with 7 bases between. The CDR3 nucleotides are TGCAGTACCAGAGATGAAAAACTGTTTTTT. Translated: CSTRDEKLFF.

The chain has TRBV9 and TRBJ2-5; 9 bases agree with TRBD1. With V trimmed by 4 bases and J by 5 bases, 6 bases remained unmatched. This CDR3 comprises 14 residues. The germline CDR1 and CDR2 sequences are SGDLS and YYNGEE. This CDR3 reads CASSLGTGRETQYF. Here the CDR3 DNA reads TGTGCCAGCAGCCTCGGGACAGGGCGGGAGACCCAGTACTTC.

V gene TRBV29-1 combines with J gene TRBJ2-1; D gene ambiguous. Trimming shortened V by 4 bases and J by 9 bases, and 19 bases separated the two germline ends. This CDR3 contains 14 residues. The germline CDR1 and CDR2 sequences are SQVTM and ANQGSEA. CDR3 protein: CSVGRAPSRVEQFF. The CDR3 DNA sequence: TGCAGCGTTGGTAGGGCCCCCTCGAGAGTTGAGCAGTTCTTC.

The J gene is TRBJ2-1, the V gene TRBV6-1, with 9 bases aligning to TRBD1. V shed 2 bases, J shed 6 bases, and the junction held 5 bases outside the gene matches. CDR1 is MNHNS and CDR2 is SASEGT in the germline V gene. There are 15 residues in the CDR3. The CDR3 spells CASSEPGTGSNEQFF. For the CDR3, the DNA is TGTGCCAGCAGTGAACCGGGGACAGGGTCCAATGAGCAGTTCTTC.

This rearrangement joins TRBV5-1 to TRBJ2-7; 7 positions agree with TRBD1. The CDR3 is made up of 14 amino acids. Trimming at V came to 7 bases and at J to 1 base, leaving 8 bases not matched to a gene. Per germline, CDR1 SGHRS and CDR2 YFSETQ. CDR3 nucleotide sequence: TGCGCCAGCCGAAGCCGGGACAGTTCCTACGAGCAGTACTTC. This encodes CASRSRDSSYEQYF.

Concerning this clone: This CDR3 is also generated by other DNA sequences in the sample. The V gene is TRBV28, the J gene TRBJ1-2, with D unclear. V was shortened by 4 bases and J by 2 bases, with 5 bases between the two germline ends. Germline V CDR1 and CDR2: MDHEN, SYDVKM. This CDR3 comprises 12 residues. The CDR3, as DNA: TGTGCCAGCAGTTCCCGGAACTATGGCTACACCTTC. As protein: CASSSRNYGYTF.